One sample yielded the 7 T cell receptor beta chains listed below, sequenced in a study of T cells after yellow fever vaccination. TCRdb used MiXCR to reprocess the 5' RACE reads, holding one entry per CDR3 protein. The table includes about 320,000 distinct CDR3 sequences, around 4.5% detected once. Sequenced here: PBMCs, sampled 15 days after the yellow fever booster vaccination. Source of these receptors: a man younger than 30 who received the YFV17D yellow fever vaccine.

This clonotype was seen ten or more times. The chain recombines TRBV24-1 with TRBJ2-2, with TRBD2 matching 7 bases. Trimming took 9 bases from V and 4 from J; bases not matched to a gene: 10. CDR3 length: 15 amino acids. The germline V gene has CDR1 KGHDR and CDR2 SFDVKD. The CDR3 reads CATAPYGGITGELFF. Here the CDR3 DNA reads TGTGCCACCGCGCCCTACGGGGGGATCACCGGGGAGCTGTTTTTT.

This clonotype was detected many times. CDR3 in amino acids: CASSQGSSSYNEQFF. CDR3 DNA: TGCGCCAGCAGCCAAGGCTCGAGCTCCTACAATGAGCAGTTCTTC. The V gene is TRBV4-3, the J gene TRBJ2-1; D gene unclear. The CDR3 covers 15 residues. Germline V gene sequence: CDR1 LGHNA, CDR2 YSLEER. V was cut by 1 base and J by 0 bases, with 7 bases left in between.

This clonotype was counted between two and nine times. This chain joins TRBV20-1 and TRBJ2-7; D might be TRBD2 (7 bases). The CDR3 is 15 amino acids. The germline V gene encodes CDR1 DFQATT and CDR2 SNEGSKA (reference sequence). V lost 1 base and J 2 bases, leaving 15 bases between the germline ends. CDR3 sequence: CSARGGGGFPYEQYF. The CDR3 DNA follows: TGCAGTGCTAGAGGTGGGGGGGGCTTCCCCTACGAGCAGTACTTC.

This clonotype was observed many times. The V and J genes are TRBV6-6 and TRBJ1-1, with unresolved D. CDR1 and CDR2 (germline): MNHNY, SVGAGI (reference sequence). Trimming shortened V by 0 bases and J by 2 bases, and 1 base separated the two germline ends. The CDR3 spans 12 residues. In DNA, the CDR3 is TGTGCCAGCAGTTACTCCAACACTGAAGCTTTCTTT. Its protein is CASSYSNTEAFF.

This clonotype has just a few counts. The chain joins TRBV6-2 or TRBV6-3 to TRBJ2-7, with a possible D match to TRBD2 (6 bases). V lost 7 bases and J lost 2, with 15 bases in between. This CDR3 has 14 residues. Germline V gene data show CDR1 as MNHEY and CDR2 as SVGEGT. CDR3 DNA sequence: TGTGCCAGCAAACACCGGGGAGGTGCCTACGAGCAGTACGTC. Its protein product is CASKHRGGAYEQYV.

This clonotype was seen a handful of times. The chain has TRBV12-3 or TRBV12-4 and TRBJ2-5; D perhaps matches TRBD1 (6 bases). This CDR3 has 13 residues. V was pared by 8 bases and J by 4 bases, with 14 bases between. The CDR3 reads CASGQGPGETQYF. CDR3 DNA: TGTGCCAGCGGGCAGGGGCCAGGAGAGACCCAGTACTTC.

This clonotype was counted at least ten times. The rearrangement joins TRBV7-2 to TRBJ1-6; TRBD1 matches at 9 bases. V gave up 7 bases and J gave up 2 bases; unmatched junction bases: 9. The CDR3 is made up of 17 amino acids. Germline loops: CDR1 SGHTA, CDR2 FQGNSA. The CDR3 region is CASKMGQGGAYNSPLHF. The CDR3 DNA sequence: TGTGCCAGCAAAATGGGACAGGGTGGCGCCTATAATTCACCCCTCCACTTT.